The sequence of this T cell receptor beta chain was determined in a study of OX40 agonist ivuxolimab in advanced cancers. Whole-study context: There were three patients with partial responses, one having hepatocellular carcinoma and two cutaneous melanoma.

Overall study findings and caveats: In general, CD8+ T cells held more expanded clones than CD4+ did, on average.

The data were produced by immunoSEQ multiplex PCR, yet TCRdb's version contains in-frame clones alone and is incomplete. This sample carries tens of thousands of clones, about 90% of them seen once, and the ten largest clones take nearly 0.55%. The germline V gene has CDR1 SNHLY and CDR2 FYNNEI. V was clipped by 7 bases and J by 7 bases, with 20 bases between them. The CDR3 spans 14 residues. In regard to this clone: The antigen is undetermined.

Excluded were patients having autoimmune disease history or systemic immunosuppression. V is TRBV2 and J is TRBJ2-7; D gene uncertain. This TCR was sampled from an adult with an advanced solid tumor such as melanoma, head and neck, liver or kidney cancer. The sequenced sample was CD4+ or CD8+ T cells sorted from blood, obtained in a trial of the OX40 agonist ivuxolimab. The CDR3 protein is CASTLRLPGGEQYF. The CDR3 DNA follows: TGTGCCAGCACCCTCCGCCTACCAGGTGGGGAGCAGTACTTC.